Listed below are T cell receptor beta chains from one sample, sequenced in a study of T cell repertoires in cytomegalovirus infection. Using its own MiXCR run on the reads, TCRdb lists one record per CDR3 protein. The sample carries about 740,000 distinct CDR3 sequences, 35% recorded once. Input material: PBMCs. Source of these receptors: a human donor in good health (CMV status not recorded). Some clones in this sample may be carry-over from other donors' samples. The CDR3 runs from the conserved cysteine through the conserved F or W. A D gene is named only where the DNA matches it firmly. Clone sizes are given selectively: once, few, many, or a class where the clone is expanded.

j_call clone_size d_call v_call cdr3_nt cdr3_aa
TRBJ1-2 . . TRBV29-1 TGCAGCGTTGAATTTGGGGACCGCAACTATGGCTACACCTTC CSVEFGDRNYGYTF
TRBJ2-7 few . TRBV7-2 TGTGCCAGCAGCCTATCCCGGGCGGAACATTACTCCTACGAGCAGTACTTC CASSLSRAEHYSYEQYF
TRBJ2-6 . TRBD2 TRBV20-1 TGCAGTGCTAGAGATTTAGCGGGCTTCTCTGGGGCCAACGTCCTGACTTTC CSARDLAGFSGANVLTF
TRBJ2-1 . TRBD2 TRBV6-5 TGTGCCAGCCGCCGTAGCGGGAGGGCCGATGAGCAGTTCTTC CASRRSGRADEQFF
TRBJ2-3 many . TRBV4-1 TGCGCCAGCAGCCAAGATCGGGGGGCGGTTAGCACAGATACGCAGTATTTT CASSQDRGAVSTDTQYF
TRBJ2-7 . . TRBV4-1 TGCGCCAGCAGCCCCCAGAGCGGCAGTAACTACGAGCAGTACTTC CASSPQSGSNYEQYF
TRBJ2-1 . . TRBV7-2 TGTGCCAGCAGTGTGCACCGGGACTTTTCCTACAATGCGCAGTTCTTC CASSVHRDFSYNAQFF
TRBJ2-1 . . TRBV19 TGTGCCAGTAGTATATGGGCAGGGTCCTACAATGAGCAGTTCTTC CASSIWAGSYNEQFF
TRBJ1-1 once . TRBV6-1 TGTGCCAGCAGTGAATTCCCACAGGGAACTGAAGCTTTCTTT CASSEFPQGTEAFF
TRBJ1-1 many . TRBV11-2 TGTGCCAGCACCCCGGGTGGTTCCACTGAAGCTTTCTTT CASTPGGSTEAFF
TRBJ1-2 . TRBD1 TRBV14 TGTGCCAGCAGCCAAGTCCATAGGACAGGATATGGCTACACCTTC CASSQVHRTGYGYTF
TRBJ1-5 . . TRBV6-1 TGTGCCAGCAGTGAACGGTTGGGGGGGCGCCACCAGCCCCAGCATTTT CASSERLGGRHQPQHF
TRBJ2-5 . . TRBV28 TGTGCCAGCAGTTTAGCCTGGCAGGGGAAAGAGACCCAGTACTTC CASSLAWQGKETQYF
TRBJ2-7 once TRBD2 TRBV6-4 TGTGCCAGCAGTGAATGGTCTAGCGGGGACTACGAGCAGTACTTC CASSEWSSGDYEQYF
TRBJ1-3 . TRBD1 TRBV18 TGTGCCAGCTCACCGGGACAGGGGTCAAACACCATATATTTT CASSPGQGSNTIYF
TRBJ1-5 . . TRBV19 TGTGCCAGTAGTATAAATATGGGGCGTCAGCCCCAGCATTTT CASSINMGRQPQHF
TRBJ2-7 few . TRBV19 TGTGCCAGTAGTATTGTGGCAGGGAGATCCTACGAGCAGTACTTC CASSIVAGRSYEQYF
TRBJ1-3 . TRBD1 TRBV6-1 TGTGCCAGCACTAGGACAGGGGCCATCCAAAGTGGAAACACCATATATTTT CASTRTGAIQSGNTIYF
TRBJ2-7 . . TRBV27 TGTGCCAGCAGGCTAGGGGCGACCTACGAGCAGTACTTC CASRLGATYEQYF
TRBJ1-4 many . TRBV28 TGTGCCAGCAAAATTCCCAAAGAAAAACTGTTTTTT CASKIPKEKLFF
TRBJ1-5 few . TRBV6-6 TGTGCCAGCAGTTACGGTTCGGACAGTTTTAGCAATCAGCCCCAGCATTTT CASSYGSDSFSNQPQHF
TRBJ2-1 . TRBD2 TRBV2 TGTGCCACCCCAGCGGGACGTCCTGAGCAGTTCTTC CATPAGRPEQFF
TRBJ1-1 . TRBD1 TRBV30 TGTGCCTGGAGTTCCCCAGGGGGCACTGAAGCTTTCTTT CAWSSPGGTEAFF
TRBJ2-3 few TRBD2 TRBV24-1 TGTGCCACCAGTGATTTACCCGGGACTAGCGGGGAAGATACGCAGTATTTT CATSDLPGTSGEDTQYF
TRBJ2-7 . . TRBV28 TGTGCCAGCAGTCCGGGGGGGAGGTCAGGGGGCTACGAGCAGTACTTC CASSPGGRSGGYEQYF
TRBJ1-1 . TRBD1 TRBV12-3/TRBV12-4 TGTGCCAGCAGGCCATGGCCGGGACAGGGGAACACTGAAGCTTTCTTT CASRPWPGQGNTEAFF